These 31 T cell receptor beta chains share one sample of origin, sequenced in a study of cytomegalovirus exposure and HLA in healthy donors. Here immunoSEQ multiplex PCR was the method, and the copy in TCRdb shows in-frame clones only, minus some. The sample contains roughly 140,000 clones, 85% to 90% of which appear only once. The sequencing input was PBMCs. Receptor source: a woman between 18 and 29 years old in good health and CMV-seropositive.

This sequence joins TRBV19 and TRBJ1-1; D remains ambiguous. The CDR3 sequence is 14 residues long. V shed 6 bases and J shed 1 base, with 12 bases lying between them. Germline V CDR1 and CDR2: LNHDA, SQIVND (reference sequence). The chain's CDR3 is CASSLWSGNTEAFF. CDR3 nucleotide sequence: TGTGCCAGTAGCTTATGGTCCGGGAACACTGAAGCTTTCTTT.

The chain carries TRBV30 and TRBJ2-1; 14 bases fit TRBD2. The CDR3 covers 15 residues. The V gene's germline CDR1 is GTSNPN and CDR2 SVGIG (reference sequence). The ends lost 2 bases at V and 8 bases at J; junction bases unmatched: 5. The DNA of the CDR3 is TGTGCCTGGAGTAAGACTAGCGGGAGGGCCTATGAGCAGTTCTTC. Translation gives CAWSKTSGRAYEQFF.

CDR3 in DNA: TGTGCCAGCTCCCTTAGGACTAGCGGGAGTATAAATGAGCAGTTCTTC. Protein product: CASSLRTSGSINEQFF. This sequence joins TRBV18 and TRBJ2-1, with 13 nucleotides matching TRBD2. The CDR3 totals 16 residues. Losses at the gene ends were 6 bases for V and 7 bases for J; bases not matched to a gene: 9. The germline V gene has CDR1 KGHSH and CDR2 LQKENI.

The chain employs TRBV29-1 and TRBJ2-5, with 11 bases lining up with TRBD2. Germline V lookup: CDR1 SQVTM, CDR2 ANQGSEA. CDR3 length: 15 amino acids. The trim removed 5 bases at V and 6 bases at J, leaving 11 bases unmatched. In DNA, the CDR3 is TGCAGCGTTCGTCAACCAATAGCGGGAGGGAAGACCCAGTACTTC. Amino acids: CSVRQPIAGGKTQYF. The whole variable domain, remainder taken from reference TRBV29-1 and TRBJ2-5, is SAVISQKPSRDICQRGTSLTIQCQVDSQVTMMFWYRQQPGQSLTLIATANQGSEATYESGFVIDKFPISRPNLTFSTLTVSNMSPEDSSIYLCSVRQPIAGGKTQYFGPGTRLLVL.

The gene calls are TRBV18 and TRBJ1-1; unclear D gene. CDR3 length: 14 amino acids. Trimming pared 1 base from V and 2 bases from J, leaving 8 bases between. CDR1 is KGHSH and CDR2 is LQKENI in the germline V gene. This CDR3 is CASSPLRGNTEAFF. As DNA, the CDR3 is TGTGCCAGCTCACCACTGCGGGGAAACACTGAAGCTTTCTTT. Full variable domain (rest looked up from reference TRBV18 and TRBJ1-1): NAGVMQNPRHLVRRRGQEARLRCSPMKGHSHVYWYRQLPEEGLKFMVYLQKENIIDESGMPKERFSAEFPKEGPSILRIQQVVRGDSAAYFCASSPLRGNTEAFFGQGTRLTVV.

The rearrangement joins TRBV10-3 to TRBJ2-1, with 7 bases identical to TRBD2. The CDR3 has 15 residues. From germline, CDR1 is ENHRY and CDR2 SYGVKD. V was pared by 0 bases and J by 3 bases, with 2 bases of the junction left unmatched. The CDR3 reads CAISESSSGYNEQFF. CDR3 sequence (DNA): TGTGCCATCAGTGAGTCCTCTAGCGGCTACAATGAGCAGTTCTTC.

This sequence joins TRBV5-6 and TRBJ1-4, with 9 bases aligning to TRBD1. CDR1 is SGHDT and CDR2 is YYEEEE in the germline V gene. J gave up 7 bases and V 2 bases, and 6 bases lay outside the gene matches. The CDR3 has 15 amino acids. CDR3 sequence (DNA): TGTGCCAGCAGCTTCCAGTGGACAGGGGCTGAAAAACTGTTTTTT. It codes for CASSFQWTGAEKLFF.

In this sample, this clone turned up once. The chain links TRBV18 to TRBJ1-2, with 7 bases matching TRBD1. Germline CDR1 KGHSH, CDR2 LQKENI. The CDR3 runs to 15 residues. V lost 0 bases and J lost 1; bases outside the gene matches: 2. The CDR3 bases are TGTGCCAGCTCACCACCGCGACAGGGTAACTATGGCTACACCTTC. It translates to CASSPPRQGNYGYTF. Using reference TRBV18 and TRBJ1-2 for the parts outside the CDR3, the full variable domain is NAGVMQNPRHLVRRRGQEARLRCSPMKGHSHVYWYRQLPEEGLKFMVYLQKENIIDESGMPKERFSAEFPKEGPSILRIQQVVRGDSAAYFCASSPPRQGNYGYTFGSGTRLTVV.

This rearrangement joins TRBV9 to TRBJ2-7; weak D call: TRBD1 (5 bases). Trimming took off 2 bases at V and 8 bases at J, with 20 bases between the two ends. CDR3 length: 15 residues. CDR1 SGDLS and CDR2 YYNGEE come from the germline V gene. For the CDR3, the DNA is TGTGCCAGCAGCGTGGACGATAGGACAAGGGGTCAGCAGTACTTC. It encodes CASSVDDRTRGQQYF.

This chain connects TRBV5-1 to TRBJ2-1, with 7 nucleotides matching TRBD2. V lost 3 bases and J lost 5; bases outside the gene matches: 5. CDR3 length: 14 amino acids. Germline CDR1 SGHRS, CDR2 YFSETQ. CDR3 in DNA: TGCGCCAGCAGCTGGGGACTACCTAACAATGAGCAGTTCTTC. Its translation: CASSWGLPNNEQFF.

The chain joins TRBV7-2 to TRBJ2-2, with 7 positions matching TRBD2. V shed 5 bases and J 8 bases; nucleotides not matched to a gene: 11. The CDR3 runs 15 residues. Germline V CDR1 and CDR2: SGHTA, FQGNSA. The CDR3 nucleotides read TGTGCCAGCAGCCCACAGTCTAGCGGAAGGGGGGAGCTGTTTTTT. Protein sequence: CASSPQSSGRGELFF.

This chain links TRBV6-6 with TRBJ2-7; D is unclear. Germline CDR1 and CDR2: MNHNY and SVGAGI (reference sequence). This CDR3 is built from 12 residues. The germline V and J ends were trimmed by 5 bases and 2 bases, with 7 bases remaining between them. CDR3 sequence (DNA): TGTGCCAGCAGTCGACAAGCCTACGAGCAGTACTTC. Protein sequence: CASSRQAYEQYF.

This clone was seen only once. The V and J genes are TRBV7-2 and TRBJ2-3; 7 positions match TRBD2. Germline V lookup: CDR1 SGHTA, CDR2 FQGNSA. The J segment lost 2 bases and the V segment lost 3 bases, leaving 5 bases of the junction unmatched. This CDR3 has 15 amino acids. CDR3 loop: CASSFGGSVTDTQYF. The CDR3 DNA reads as TGTGCCAGCAGCTTTGGCGGGAGTGTCACAGATACGCAGTATTTT.

This clone came up once. V usage is TRBV6-5 and J usage is TRBJ2-1, with D possibly TRBD2 on 5 matching bases. There are 15 residues in the CDR3. Trimming took off 5 bases at V and 3 bases at J, with 14 bases between the two ends. The germline V gene encodes CDR1 MNHEY and CDR2 SVGAGI. The CDR3 spells CASSGWVGSYNEQFF. CDR3 bases: TGTGCCAGCAGTGGTTGGGTGGGGAGCTACAATGAGCAGTTCTTC.

This clone was counted once. The rearrangement uses TRBV19 and TRBJ2-7; maybe TRBD2 (6 bases). V was shortened by 1 base and J by 4 bases, with 11 bases between the two germline ends. Per germline, CDR1 LNHDA and CDR2 SQIVND (reference sequence). The CDR3 is 14 amino acids. The DNA of the CDR3 is TGTGCCAGTAGTATAGTTGCGGGGCAGTACGAGCAGTACTTC. This gives the protein CASSIVAGQYEQYF.

The chain couples TRBV9 to TRBJ1-2, with a possible D match to TRBD1 (6 bases). Between the trimmed V and J ends, which lost 0 bases and 0 bases, there was a span of 15 bases. CDR3 length: 17 amino acids. Germline lookup yields CDR1 SGDLS and CDR2 YYNGEE. The CDR3 nucleotides are TGTGCCAGCAGCGTAGAGGGTCATTACAGGGCTAACTATGGCTACACCTTC. Encoded protein: CASSVEGHYRANYGYTF.

CDR3 in DNA: TGTGCCAGCAGTCCCCCTTATAACTATGGCTACACCTTC. Protein: CASSPPYNYGYTF. The rearrangement uses TRBV28 and TRBJ1-2; the D is unclear. Per the germline V gene, CDR1 is MDHEN and CDR2 is SYDVKM. CDR3 size: 13 residues. Trimming removed 5 bases from V and 1 base from J, with 8 bases in between.

This sequence joins TRBV9 and TRBJ2-1; weak D call: TRBD2 (6 bases). CDR1 and CDR2 from the germline V gene are SGDLS and YYNGEE. The CDR3 extends over 15 amino acids. Trimming cost V 0 bases and J 9 bases, with 16 bases left between them. Here the CDR3 DNA reads TGTGCCAGCAGCGTAGGGGGACTCCCTTTCGGTGAGCAGTTCTTC. This codes for CASSVGGLPFGEQFF. The full variable domain, with the rest looked up from reference TRBV9 and TRBJ2-1, is DSGVTQTPKHLITATGQRVTLRCSPRSGDLSVYWYQQSLDQGLQFLIQYYNGEERAKGNILERFSAQQFPDLHSELNLSSLELGDSALYFCASSVGGLPFGEQFFGPGTRLTVL.

CDR3 bases: TGTGCCAGCAGCGGGGTTCGGGGTAGCGGACCCTACGAGCAGTACTTC. Protein sequence: CASSGVRGSGPYEQYF. This chain joins TRBV11-2 and TRBJ2-7; D may be TRBD2 (6 bases). Trimming removed 5 bases from V and 2 bases from J, with 19 bases in between. In germline, CDR1 is SGHAT, CDR2 FQNNGV. The CDR3 runs 16 residues.

This chain connects TRBV9 to TRBJ1-5; D gene unclear. The CDR3 has 17 amino acids. Trimming took 0 bases from V and 7 from J, leaving 20 bases between them. CDR1 and CDR2 from the germline V gene are SGDLS and YYNGEE. In DNA, the CDR3 is TGTGCCAGCAGCGTAGGTAAGGGCCCGACTAGTCTCCAGCCCCAGCATTTT. Translated: CASSVGKGPTSLQPQHF.

The rearrangement joins TRBV30 to TRBJ2-7, with a tentative D call TRBD1 (6 bases). CDR3 length: 12 amino acids. Between the trimmed V and J ends, which lost 3 bases and 0 bases, there was a span of 6 bases. Germline V lookup: CDR1 GTSNPN, CDR2 SVGIG (reference sequence). As DNA, the CDR3 is TGTGCCTGGAGGGACAGCTCCTACGAGCAGTACTTC. Encoded protein: CAWRDSSYEQYF. Variable domain in full (rest from reference TRBV30 and TRBJ2-7): SQTIHQWPATLVQPVGSPLSLECTVEGTSNPNLYWYRQAAGRGLQLLFYSVGIGQISSEVPQNLSASRPQDRQFILSSKKLLLSDSGFYLCAWRDSSYEQYFGPGTRLTVT.

Here the CDR3 DNA reads TGTGCCAGCAACACGCTACCGGGGACAACTAATGAAAAACTGTTTTTT. It yields the protein CASNTLPGTTNEKLFF. The chain recombines TRBV5-5 with TRBJ1-4; D remains unclear. Germline V gene lookup returns CDR1 SGHKS and CDR2 YYEKEE (reference sequence). This CDR3 is 16 amino acids long. Trimming left V 6 bases short and J 0 bases short, with 15 bases between.

The rearrangement uses TRBV5-6 and TRBJ2-2, with D maybe TRBD2 (6 bases). The germline V and J ends were trimmed by 2 bases and 4 bases, with 9 bases remaining between them. The CDR3 sequence is 14 residues long. Germline assignment: CDR1 SGHDT and CDR2 YYEEEE. In nucleotides, the CDR3 is TGTGCCAGCAGCTTTGTCGGGAGCACCGGGGAGCTGTTTTTT. It encodes CASSFVGSTGELFF.

The chain uses TRBV11-3 and TRBJ2-1; TRBD2 matches 8 bases. This CDR3 has 15 amino acids. CDR1 and CDR2 (germline): SGHNT, YENEEA. The ends lost 4 bases at V and 7 bases at J; junction bases unmatched: 9. Written as DNA, the CDR3 is TGTGCCAGCAGCTCGGGAGCGGGGGCCTGGAATGAGCAGTTCTTC. Amino acid sequence: CASSSGAGAWNEQFF.

The genes are TRBV4-2 and TRBJ2-7; 9 positions match TRBD2. V gave up 3 bases and J gave up 3 bases; unmatched junction bases: 3. Germline V lookup: CDR1 LGHNA, CDR2 YNFKEQ. The CDR3 runs to 14 residues. CDR3 DNA sequence: TGTGCCAGCAGCCAGCTAGCGGGACGCTACGAGCAGTACTTC. Translating gives CASSQLAGRYEQYF.

V gene TRBV30 combines with J gene TRBJ1-2, with 10 bases matching TRBD1. The J segment lost 4 bases and the V segment lost 2 bases, leaving 4 bases of the junction unmatched. Germline CDR1 is GTSNPN and CDR2 is SVGIG (reference sequence). CDR3 size: 14 residues. The chain's CDR3 is CAWSPDRGFYGYTF. Written as DNA, the CDR3 is TGTGCCTGGAGTCCGGACAGGGGGTTCTATGGCTACACCTTC.

The sample holds one count of this clone. The gene calls are TRBV7-9 and TRBJ2-7; 8 bases map to TRBD2. Germline CDR1 reads SEHNR; CDR2 reads FQNEAQ (reference sequence). V lost 5 bases and J lost 5; bases outside the gene matches: 11. The CDR3 totals 15 residues. CDR3 nucleotides: TGTGCCAGCAGCCCAGCGGGAGTTCGGACTAACGAGCAGTACTTC. Its protein product is CASSPAGVRTNEQYF.

In its sample, this clone was seen a few times. The chain links TRBV5-1 to TRBJ2-2, with D possibly TRBD2 on 6 matching bases. This CDR3 comprises 15 residues. The V gene lost 1 base and the J gene lost 1 base, with 8 bases spanning the gap. Germline V gives CDR1 SGHRS, CDR2 YFSETQ. The CDR3 DNA is TGCGCCAGCAGCTTGAGACTAGGGAACACCGGGGAGCTGTTTTTT. It yields the protein CASSLRLGNTGELFF. The full variable domain, rest sourced from reference TRBV5-1 and TRBJ2-2, is KAGVTQTPRYLIKTRGQQVTLSCSPISGHRSVSWYQQTPGQGLQFLFEYFSETQRNKGNFPGRFSGRQFSNSRSEMNVSTLELGDSALYLCASSLRLGNTGELFFGEGSRLTVL.

This clone was recorded once. The CDR3 DNA follows: TGTGCCAGCAGTGAGGCCCTAGATACGCAGTATTTT. It is translated as CASSEALDTQYF. The gene calls are TRBV6-1 and TRBJ2-3; D is ambiguous. Trimming stripped 3 bases from V and 5 bases from J, with 6 bases between. Looked up from germline, CDR1 is MNHNS and CDR2 is SASEGT. CDR3 length equals 12 residues.

This chain uses TRBV6-5 with TRBJ1-2; D remains unclear. This CDR3 spans 13 amino acids. V was cut by 2 bases and J by 3 bases, with 7 bases left in between. Germline values: CDR1 MNHEY, CDR2 SVGAGI. The CDR3 reads CASSYVGDYGYTF. CDR3 DNA sequence: TGTGCCAGCAGTTACGTGGGCGACTATGGCTACACCTTC.

The rearrangement uses TRBV6-5 and TRBJ2-1, with 10 positions matching TRBD2. With V trimmed by 5 bases and J by 5 bases, 3 bases remained unmatched. CDR1 is MNHEY and CDR2 is SVGAGI in the germline V gene. This CDR3 comprises 14 residues. The CDR3 DNA sequence: TGTGCCAGCAGTCTAGCGGGAGAAAACAATGAGCAGTTCTTC. This codes for CASSLAGENNEQFF.